This note documents a single T cell receptor beta chain sequence. Its antigen is unknown. Vbeta (60) and Jbeta (13) primers were used in the PCR. Measured with immunoSEQ multiplex PCR; TCRdb has only the in-frame clones, and not every one. The table for this sample gives around 140,000 clones. The CDR3 consists of 15 residues. CDR1 MNHEY and CDR2 SVGAGI come from the germline V gene. V was trimmed by 6 bases and J by 4 bases, leaving 15 bases between them. These data originate in a study of cytomegalovirus exposure and HLA in healthy donors. General study results and limits: Follow-up analysis found HLA locus-dependent TCR association rates, highest for DRB1 and lowest for HLA-C. Later work associated 17,000 or so TCR beta sequences with HLA alleles at 0.05 false discovery rate. In an earlier analysis, productive rearrangement rates for most beta V segments clustered near 87% or 30%.

The chain is built from TRBV6-5 and TRBJ2-2; a weak D match, TRBD2 (6 bases). The origin of this receptor is a woman aged 40 to 49 in good health and CMV-seronegative. Sample: PBMCs. The CDR3 is CASRRAGPPTGELFF. DNA of the CDR3: TGTGCCAGCAGGCGAGCGGGTCCCCCCACCGGGGAGCTGTTTTTT.